This record covers a single T cell receptor beta chain. Its antigen is currently unknown. The data originate from a study of cytomegalovirus exposure and HLA in healthy donors. The donors formed part of the approximately 120-subject validation cohort, distinct from the 666-subject first cohort. Points from the study as a whole: According to reports, the classifier identified cytomegalovirus status with high specificity and sensitivity.

Repertoires were generated with immunoSEQ multiplex PCR, while TCRdb's copy carries only in-frame clones and drops some. Seen here are roughly 140,000 clones, 88% observed once, and the top ten hold 7.9%. V shed 3 bases and J 5 bases; nucleotides not matched to a gene: 15. This CDR3 comprises 18 residues. Germline V gene sequence: CDR1 SNHLY, CDR2 FYNNEI. The V gene is TRBV2, the J gene TRBJ1-5; 8 bases agree with TRBD1. The clonotype comes from a woman younger than 35 in good health and CMV-seropositive. Sequencing was done on a sample of PBMCs. CDR3 DNA sequence: TGTGCCAGCAGTGATAGGAGGAGACAGGGGCTCTCCTATCAGCCCCAGCATTTT. The encoded protein is CASSDRRRQGLSYQPQHF.